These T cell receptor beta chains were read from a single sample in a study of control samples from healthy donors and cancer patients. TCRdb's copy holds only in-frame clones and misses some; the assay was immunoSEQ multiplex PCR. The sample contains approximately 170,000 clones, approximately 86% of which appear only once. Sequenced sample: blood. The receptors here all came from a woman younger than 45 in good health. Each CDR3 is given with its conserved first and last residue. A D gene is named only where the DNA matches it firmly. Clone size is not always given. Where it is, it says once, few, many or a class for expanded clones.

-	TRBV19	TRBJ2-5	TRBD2	TGTGCCAGCAGCGGGGAAGAGACCCAGTACTTC	CASSGEETQYF
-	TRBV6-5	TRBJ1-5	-	TGTGCCAGCACGAGGGAGACTAATAGCAATCAGCCCCAGCATTTT	CASTRETNSNQPQHF
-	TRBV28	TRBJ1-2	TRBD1	TGTGCCAGCAGTCAGACGGACAGGGTAGGGTACACCTTC	CASSQTDRVGYTF
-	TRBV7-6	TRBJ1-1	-	TGTGCCAGCAGCCCAGTGGGACCGGCCACTGAAGCTTTCTTT	CASSPVGPATEAFF
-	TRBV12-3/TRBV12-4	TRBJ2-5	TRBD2	TGTGCCAGCAGACCTACTAGCGCCGAGACCCAGTACTTC	CASRPTSAETQYF
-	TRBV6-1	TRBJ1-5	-	TGTGCCAGCAGTGAACTAAGGGGTGAAAGCAATCAGCCCCAGCATTTT	CASSELRGESNQPQHF
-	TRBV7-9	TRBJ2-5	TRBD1	TGTGCCAGCAGCCGACAGGGACCCCTTCAAGAGACCCAGTACTTC	CASSRQGPLQETQYF
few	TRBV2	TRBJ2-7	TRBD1	TGTGCCAGCGGGAACGACGGGACAGGGATATACGAGCAGTACTTC	CASGNDGTGIYEQYF
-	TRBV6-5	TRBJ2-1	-	TGTGCCAGCAGTTACGGCCCTAACAATGAGCAGTTCTTC	CASSYGPNNEQFF
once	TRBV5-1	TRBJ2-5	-	TGCGCCAGCAGCCGGTCTGGGAGGCAAGAGACCCAGTACTTC	CASSRSGRQETQYF
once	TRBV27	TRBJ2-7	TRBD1	TGTGCCAGCAGTCCCTATACAGGGGGAACCTACGAGCAGTACTTC	CASSPYTGGTYEQYF
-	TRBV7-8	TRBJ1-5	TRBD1	TGTGCCAGCAGCCTGGAAGGACAGGGAGGAGGGCAGCCCCAGCATTTT	CASSLEGQGGGQPQHF
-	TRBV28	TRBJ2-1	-	TGTGCCAGCAGTTTACTAGGACATGAGCAGTTCTTC	CASSLLGHEQFF
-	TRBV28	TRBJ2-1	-	TGTGCCAGCAGTTTTATCCTTAGCGGTTCCTACAATGAGCAGTTCTTC	CASSFILSGSYNEQFF
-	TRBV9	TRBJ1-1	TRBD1	TGTGCCAGCAGTGGGACAGCTGAAGCTTTCTTT	CASSGTAEAFF
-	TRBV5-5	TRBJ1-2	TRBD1	TGTGCCAGCAGCATGGACAGGGTCAACTATGGCTACACCTTC	CASSMDRVNYGYTF
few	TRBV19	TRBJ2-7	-	TGTGCCAGTAGTATAGGGACTCTCTACGAGCAGTACTTC	CASSIGTLYEQYF
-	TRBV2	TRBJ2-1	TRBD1	TGTGCCAGCAGGCAACGGGACAGGGGAGGCAATGAGCAGTTCTTC	CASRQRDRGGNEQFF
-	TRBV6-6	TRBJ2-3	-	TGTGCCACCGGGACGGCCACAGATACGCAGTATTTT	CATGTATDTQYF
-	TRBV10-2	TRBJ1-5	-	TGCGCCAGCAGTGAGCCAGGCCTTGGCGGGAATCAGCCCCAGCATTTT	CASSEPGLGGNQPQHF
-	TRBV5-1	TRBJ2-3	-	TGCGCCAGCAGCCGCGGGGACGGTAGAGGCACAGATACGCAGTATTTT	CASSRGDGRGTDTQYF
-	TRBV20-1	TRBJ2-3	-	TGCAGTGCTGGTGACACAGATACGCAGTATTTT	CSAGDTDTQYF
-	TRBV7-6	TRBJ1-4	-	TGTGCCAGCAGCTTAGCGGCAGGGAAGGGTGAAAAACTGTTTTTT	CASSLAAGKGEKLFF
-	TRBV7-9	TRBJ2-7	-	TGTGCCAGCAGCTCCGGGGACGAGCAGTACTTC	CASSSGDEQYF
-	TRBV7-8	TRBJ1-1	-	TGTGCCAGCAGCTTAGTCGAGCCTGAAGCTTTCTTT	CASSLVEPEAFF
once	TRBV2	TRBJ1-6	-	TGTGCCAGCAGCTACAGGGTTTTAGATTCACCCCTCCACTTT	CASSYRVLDSPLHF
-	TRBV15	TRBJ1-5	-	TGTGCCACCAGCGAGGACGGGACGGACAATCAGCCCCAGCATTTT	CATSEDGTDNQPQHF
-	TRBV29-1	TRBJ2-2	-	TGCAGCCCATCTGGCGGGACGGATACCGGGGAGCTGTTTTTT	CSPSGGTDTGELFF
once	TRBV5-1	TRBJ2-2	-	TGCGCCAGCACTTTCTCCGGGGAGCTGTTTTTT	CASTFSGELFF
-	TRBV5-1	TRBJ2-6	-	TGCGCCAGCAGCTTGGGGACAGTTTCGAGCTCTGGGGCCAACGTCCTGACTTTC	CASSLGTVSSSGANVLTF
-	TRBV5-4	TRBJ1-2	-	TGTGCCAGCAGCTTGTATCAGGGTCGTGGCTACACCTTC	CASSLYQGRGYTF
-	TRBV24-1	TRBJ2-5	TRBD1	TGTGCCACCAGTGAGGGGGACAGCAGAGAGACCCAGTACTTC	CATSEGDSRETQYF
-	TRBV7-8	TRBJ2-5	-	TGTGCCAGCAGCTTCCCCTTGGCGGGCGGCGAGACCCAGTACTTC	CASSFPLAGGETQYF
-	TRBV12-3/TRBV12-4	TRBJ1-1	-	TGTGCCAGCAGTGGGCCAGCGAACACTGAAGCTTTCTTT	CASSGPANTEAFF
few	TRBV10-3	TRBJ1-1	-	TGTGCCATCAGTGAGTCCGGTCAGCTGAACACTGAAGCTTTCTTT	CAISESGQLNTEAFF
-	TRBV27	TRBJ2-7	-	TGTGCCAGCAGTTTGGGACGGGACTCCTACGAGCAGTACTTC	CASSLGRDSYEQYF
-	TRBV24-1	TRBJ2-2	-	TGTGCCACCAGTGAGGACGGCGGGGAGCTGTTTTTT	CATSEDGGELFF
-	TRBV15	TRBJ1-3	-	TGTGCCACCTCTAAGGTAGAAAGAAACACCATATATTTT	CATSKVERNTIYF
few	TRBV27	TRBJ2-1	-	TGTGCCAGCAGTCAGACTAGTGCCTACAATGAGCAGTTCTTC	CASSQTSAYNEQFF
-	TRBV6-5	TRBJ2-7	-	TGTGCCAGCAGTTGGCGACAGGAGGAACCCTACGAGCAGTACTTC	CASSWRQEEPYEQYF
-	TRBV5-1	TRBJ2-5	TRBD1	TGCGCCAGCAGCTTGAGGGACAGGGCCAAAGAGACCCAGTACTTC	CASSLRDRAKETQYF